The present TCR beta chain was sequenced within a study of a mutant IDH1 vaccine in newly diagnosed glioma. As for time point: week 11, during vaccination. Each vaccine dose was 300 ug of mutant IDH1 20-mer peptide, with topical imiquimod. Concerning this clone itself: Its antigen remains unknown.

Study observations and caveats: Most patients, around 94%, showed vaccine-induced immune responses.

The germline V and J ends were trimmed by 6 bases and 8 bases, with 16 bases remaining between them. Germline V gene sequence: CDR1 MNHNY, CDR2 SVGAGI (reference sequence). The CDR3 length is 13 residues. Measured with immunoSEQ multiplex PCR; TCRdb has only the in-frame clones, and not every one. Of approximately 25,000 clones in the sample, around 77% were seen once. Specimen: PBMCs, collected from a glioma patient whose treatment included an IDH1 peptide vaccine. The receptor was derived from a woman aged 18 to 35 with glioma. This rearrangement joins TRBV6-6 to TRBJ1-1, with D perhaps TRBD1 (6 bases). The CDR3, as DNA: TGTGCCAGCAGGTACCCAGGGACACCGGAAGCTTTCTTT. Translated: CASRYPGTPEAFF.